This entry features one T cell receptor (beta chain) sequence. The antigen is not known. This specimen belongs to a study of a mutant IDH1 vaccine in newly diagnosed glioma. The time point here: week 5, during vaccination. Each dose of the vaccine consisted of 300 ug of mutant IDH1 20-mer peptide, with topical imiquimod. Repertoires were generated with immunoSEQ multiplex PCR, while TCRdb's copy carries only in-frame clones and drops some. The sample lists about 50,000 clones, approximately 78% occurring once. Germline V gene sequence: CDR1 SNHLY, CDR2 FYNNEI. The ends were cut back, 5 bases at V and 10 bases at J, with 12 bases in the middle. The CDR3 contains 12 residues.

The sequenced sample was PBMCs, obtained from a glioma patient whose treatment included an IDH1 peptide vaccine. The V and J genes are TRBV2 and TRBJ2-1, with D perhaps matching TRBD2 (6 bases). The TCR was taken from a man between 45 and 60 years old with glioma. This CDR3 is CASSLLADEQFF. In nucleotides, the CDR3 is TGTGCCAGCAGTCTACTAGCAGACGAGCAGTTCTTC.